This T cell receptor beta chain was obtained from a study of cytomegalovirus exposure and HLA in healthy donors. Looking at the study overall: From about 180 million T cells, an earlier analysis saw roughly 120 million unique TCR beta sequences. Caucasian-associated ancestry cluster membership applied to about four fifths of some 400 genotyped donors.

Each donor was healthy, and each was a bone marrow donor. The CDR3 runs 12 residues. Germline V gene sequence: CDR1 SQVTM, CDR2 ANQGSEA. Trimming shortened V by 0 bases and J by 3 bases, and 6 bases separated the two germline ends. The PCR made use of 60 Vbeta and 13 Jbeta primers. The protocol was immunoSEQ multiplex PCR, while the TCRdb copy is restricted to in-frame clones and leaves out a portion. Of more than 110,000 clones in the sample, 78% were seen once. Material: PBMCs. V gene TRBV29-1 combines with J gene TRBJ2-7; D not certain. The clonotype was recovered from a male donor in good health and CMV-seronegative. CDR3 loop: CSVEDGRYEQYF. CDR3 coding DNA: TGCAGCGTTGAAGATGGCCGCTACGAGCAGTACTTC.